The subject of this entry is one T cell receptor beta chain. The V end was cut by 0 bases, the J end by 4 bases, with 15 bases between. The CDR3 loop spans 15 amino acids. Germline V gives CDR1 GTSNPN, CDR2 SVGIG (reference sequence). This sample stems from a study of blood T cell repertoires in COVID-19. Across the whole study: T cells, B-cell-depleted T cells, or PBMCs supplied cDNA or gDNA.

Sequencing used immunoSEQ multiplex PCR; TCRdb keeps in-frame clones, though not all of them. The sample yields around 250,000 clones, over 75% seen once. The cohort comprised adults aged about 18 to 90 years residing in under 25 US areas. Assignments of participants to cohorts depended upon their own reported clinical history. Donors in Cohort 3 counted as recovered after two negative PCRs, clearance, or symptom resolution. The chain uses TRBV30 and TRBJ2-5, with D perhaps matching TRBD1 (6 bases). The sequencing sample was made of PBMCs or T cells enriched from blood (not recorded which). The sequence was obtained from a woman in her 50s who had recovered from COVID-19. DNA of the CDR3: TGTGCCTGGAGTGTACACAGGGTGCGTGCAGAGACCCAGTACTTC. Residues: CAWSVHRVRAETQYF.